This TCR beta chain comes out of a study of long-term antiretroviral therapy in people with HIV (dated by TCRdb to 2022 to 2024). General notes on the study: Collection of the earliest samples took place about a decade ahead of the 2015 WHO recommendation for immediate ART, at a time when ART was typically delayed until CD4 counts fell. About 35% of the 30 participants with HIV were female. The cohort contributed roughly 190 cryopreserved PBMC samples from about 33 adults with confirmed HIV infection, collected serially over a mean of approximately 6 years (range 1-12). A retrospective serial study tested whether changes in peripheral blood TRB repertoire composition and diversity were associated with ART initiation and durable HIV suppression. No cross-contamination during QIAcube processing turned up in test extractions that ran a monoclonal T-cell line alongside 30 to 40 polyclonal samples.

Concerning this clone itself: Its antigen remains undetermined. Base qualities are not at hand, and no much larger clone is one base apart.

What the authors observed across the whole study: Narrower CDR3 length ranges were observed in HIV repertoires than in controls, and an antigen-experienced repertoire with only a slight naive shift after ART was suggested by the network structure. The repertoire was dominated across all time points by expanded TRB clones identified before ART initiation, although this dominance was seen to fluctuate and to decrease in many PLHIV after ART. Inferences about post-ART repertoire changes are limited because no data were available on ART adherence, viral resistance or therapy changes. The samples span the years 2004 to 2017, and the ART regimens used may be less effective than current regimens. Limited PBMC availability meant only the TCR beta chain was sequenced, without alpha chain pairing. Because cell numbers in pre-ART samples were limited, unsorted PBMC were profiled instead of sorted CD4+ and CD8+ T cells. A significant increase in TRB diversity was found to be associated with ART initiation, although TRB diversity was observed to remain significantly below that of transplant donor controls even after long-term ART.

Sequencing of the TRB variable region was done with the immunoSEQ hsTCRB v3.0 assay at survey level resolution. A depth of about 35,000-50,000 T-cell genomes per sample was targeted for TRB sequencing. An Illumina MiSeq with a v3 150-cycle kit was used to sequence the pooled TRB libraries. The authors' pipeline ran thus. Repertoire analysis ran in R within a reproducible Nextflow workflow covering QC, data transformation and analysis. LymphoSeq2, an R package for exploring AIRR-Seq data, was used to implement the custom analyses. After excluding a few samples that yielded fewer than 5000 total TRB sequences, 150 to 200 HIV repertoires remained for analysis. Among the approximately 180 HIV repertoires that were kept, around 60 were collected before ART initiation and 120 to 140 were collected after ART initiation. Repertoires were downsampled to 5000 TRB nucleotide sequences, and summary statistics were averaged over 100 downsampling iterations. Only TRB sequences with CDR3 regions of at least seven amino acids were retained for analysis. Two measures captured diversity: a Shannon entropy-derived clonality score and the Gini coefficient. Repertoire networks linked the top 5000 CDR3 amino acid sequences whenever two sequences differed by an edit distance of one. Antigen specificity groups and MHC restriction were predicted for TRB CDR3 amino acid sequences with GLIPH2. Known CMV, EBV, HIV or tissue antigen associations were flagged by matching CDR3 amino acid sequences against VDJdb and McPAS-TCR. Pre-ART, post-ART and control groups were compared with Wilcoxon signed-rank tests and Holm-Bonferroni correction. TCRdb took over this immuneACCESS table, retaining in-frame rearrangements with V and J assigned. Such tables are incomplete; in checked studies, under half of the missing clones stem from an unresolved V gene, and the remainder is unexplained. V and J calls and clone size are copied from that table; D and trimming were computed from the DNA. Present in this sample are about 33,000 clones, about 96% of which were seen just once. Around 2% of the sample is held by the ten biggest clonotypes.

Reading from cysteine to phenylalanine, the CDR3 counts 12 amino acids. Solely the CDR3 DNA is kept, with 36 bases framed from the first base. V lost 5 bases and J lost 3 bases; the stretch between them is 8 bases long. CDR1 is given as SEHNR and CDR2 as FQNEAQ, both from the germline V gene (reference sequence). Participants were included only if at least one PBMC sample before ART initiation and at least two post-ART samples were available. Every participant with HIV received treatment in the United States of America. Cryopreserved samples of about 0.95-11 million PBMC were thawed and washed before DNA extraction. At the time of the earliest PBMC sample for each participant with HIV, ages ranged from about 20 to 54 years. PBMC samples were contributed by each participant from 1-4 timepoints before ART initiation and 2-8 timepoints after ART initiation, with a median of 7 samples. Serial HIV viral load, CD4+ T-cell count, ART history and demographic data were obtained for every participant. Using a Qiagen kit on a QIAcube, genomic DNA was extracted from unsorted PBMC, with samples processed in batches of 12.

This sequence uses TRBV7-9 and TRBJ2-7; too little of a D gene remains to name it. Here the sequenced sample was unsorted PBMCs, taken approximately 6.6 years after starting antiretroviral therapy. The receptor was derived from a man aged 25-40 years with HIV. This receptor has the CDR3 CASSLVNYEQYF. The DNA reads as follows: TGTGCCAGCAGCCTGGTAAACTACGAGCAGTACTTC.